This is a list of T cell receptor beta chains from one sample in a study of beta chain features in type 1 diabetes. Sequenced by immunoSEQ multiplex PCR; TCRdb stores in-frame clones only, minus some. The top ten clones hold 0.028% of a sample with more than 250,000 clones, about a fifth of them seen once. What was sequenced was naive CD4+ T cells from blood. All receptors come from a woman in her 40s with type 1 diabetes. Both conserved end residues are part of each CDR3. Each record gives: J gene, D gene, clone size, V gene, CDR3 protein, CDR3 DNA. A D gene is named only where the DNA matches it firmly. Some rows mark clone size as missing; the rest say once, few, many or name a class of expanded clone.

j_call: TRBJ2-5
d_call: TRBD1
clone_size: NA
v_call: TRBV27
cdr3_aa: CASSSDRGETQYF
cdr3_nt: TGTGCCAGCAGTTCGGACAGGGGAGAGACCCAGTACTTC

j_call: TRBJ2-5
d_call: TRBD2
clone_size: NA
v_call: TRBV2
cdr3_aa: CASSGVASGSETQYF
cdr3_nt: TGTGCCAGCAGTGGGGTGGCTAGCGGGTCGGAGACCCAGTACTTC

j_call: TRBJ2-1
d_call: TRBD2
clone_size: few
v_call: TRBV28
cdr3_aa: CASSRAAGDEQFF
cdr3_nt: TGTGCCAGCAGCAGAGCAGCGGGAGATGAGCAGTTCTTC

j_call: TRBJ2-7
d_call: TRBD2
clone_size: once
v_call: TRBV30
cdr3_aa: CAWPPGLAGTTYEQYF
cdr3_nt: TGTGCCTGGCCTCCGGGACTAGCGGGGACTACCTACGAGCAGTACTTC

j_call: TRBJ1-4
d_call: NA
clone_size: NA
v_call: TRBV7-9
cdr3_aa: CASSLVAEEKLFF
cdr3_nt: TGTGCCAGCAGCTTAGTTGCTGAGGAAAAACTGTTTTTT

j_call: TRBJ2-2
d_call: NA
clone_size: NA
v_call: TRBV7-3
cdr3_aa: CASSSAQGTGELFF
cdr3_nt: TGTGCCAGCAGCTCTGCTCAGGGGACCGGGGAGCTGTTTTTT

j_call: TRBJ1-1
d_call: NA
clone_size: NA
v_call: TRBV5-1
cdr3_aa: CASSFREVTEAFF
cdr3_nt: TGCGCCAGCAGCTTCAGGGAAGTCACTGAAGCTTTCTTT

j_call: TRBJ1-1
d_call: NA
clone_size: few
v_call: TRBV15
cdr3_aa: CATSRERRVDTEAFF
cdr3_nt: TGTGCCACCAGCAGAGAACGGCGGGTGGACACTGAAGCTTTCTTT

j_call: TRBJ1-5
d_call: NA
clone_size: few
v_call: TRBV30
cdr3_aa: CAWTFGGSLEGQPQHF
cdr3_nt: TGTGCCTGGACCTTCGGGGGTTCCCTGGAGGGGCAGCCCCAGCATTTT

j_call: TRBJ2-2
d_call: NA
clone_size: NA
v_call: TRBV5-4
cdr3_aa: CASSLARVGAGELFF
cdr3_nt: TGTGCCAGCAGCTTGGCCAGGGTAGGGGCCGGGGAGCTGTTTTTT

j_call: TRBJ1-1
d_call: TRBD1
clone_size: NA
v_call: TRBV2
cdr3_aa: CASGETGWTEAFF
cdr3_nt: TGTGCCAGCGGTGAGACAGGGTGGACTGAAGCTTTCTTT

j_call: TRBJ1-5
d_call: NA
clone_size: NA
v_call: TRBV19
cdr3_aa: CASAGQPQHF
cdr3_nt: TGTGCCAGCGCCGGTCAGCCCCAGCATTTT

j_call: TRBJ2-5
d_call: TRBD1
clone_size: NA
v_call: TRBV9
cdr3_aa: CASSVGQGLETQYF
cdr3_nt: TGTGCCAGCAGCGTTGGACAGGGGTTAGAGACCCAGTACTTC

j_call: TRBJ1-4
d_call: NA
clone_size: once
v_call: TRBV7-2
cdr3_aa: CASSLGRGYNEKLFF
cdr3_nt: TGTGCCAGCAGCTTAGGACGAGGTTATAATGAAAAACTGTTTTTT

j_call: TRBJ1-2
d_call: TRBD1
clone_size: NA
v_call: TRBV28
cdr3_aa: CASSSGQGTYGYTF
cdr3_nt: TGTGCCAGCAGTTCCGGACAGGGAACATATGGCTACACCTTC